This T cell receptor (beta chain) was sequenced for a study of regulatory T cells in long-lasting Graves disease. Broader study findings: Small sample size may have lowered accuracy.

This CDR3 is 13 amino acids long. CDR1 and CDR2 from the germline V gene are MDHEN and SYDVKM. V was pared by 6 bases and J by 3 bases, with 4 bases of the junction left unmatched. This clonotype was seen a few times. Its antigen is unknown. A much larger clone differs from this one at a single base, so this may be a read error. The time point here: persistent/refractory GD, antithyroid drugs over 5 years with positive TRAb. After RNA was extracted from PBMCs, the TCR library was made from it. Per American Thyroid Association guidelines, Graves' disease was diagnosed. iRepertoire HTBI primers and Arm-PCR of CDR3 regions built TCR beta libraries. Per the original data handling: Samples collectively showed 62 TRBV and 14 TRBJ segments. TCRdb recomputed calls from the multiplex PCR reads with MiXCR, one row per CDR3 protein. What appears here as the V and J calls and clone size reflects TCRdb's work, not the paper's. The data contain approximately 440,000 distinct CDR3 sequences, about 20% of them singletons.

The rearrangement links TRBV28 to TRBJ2-7; 8 bases agree with TRBD1. Sample: peripheral blood mononuclear cells (PBMCs), taken when the disease was refractory, from a patient treated with antithyroid drugs. The sequence came from a female donor with Graves disease. The CDR3 coding sequence is TGTGCCAGCAGCATAACAGGGGGCTACGAGCAGTACTTC. This codes for CASSITGGYEQYF.